Reported below is one T cell receptor beta chain. This record comes from a study of blood T cell repertoires in COVID-19. The assay was immunoSEQ multiplex PCR, and TCRdb's table has in-frame clones only and misses some. Altogether approximately 150,000 clones are present, 70% to 90% being singletons, with the ten largest covering roughly 2.4%. Germline CDR1 reads SNHLY; CDR2 reads FYNNEI. With 6 bases removed from V and 5 bases from J, the gap between germline ends came to 22 bases. This CDR3 contains 16 residues. Sequenced material: peripheral blood. This sequence joins TRBV2 and TRBJ2-5, with a tentative D call TRBD2 (6 bases). The sequence was obtained from a woman at least 80 years old with COVID-19, enrolled during active disease. The CDR3 coding sequence is TGTGCCAGCAGAGCCCAGGGTTTGGGACTTGGGGAGACCCAGTACTTC. This encodes CASRAQGLGLGETQYF.